This paragraph covers one T cell receptor (beta chain) sequence. The antigen is undetermined. The data were taken from a study of cytomegalovirus exposure and HLA in healthy donors. Study-level background: Later, an analysis reported that the approximately 120 validation repertoires had used the same platform as the 666 first-cohort repertoires. Study outcomes and limitations: The classifier reportedly diagnosed cytomegalovirus status with high specificity and sensitivity. Most observed TCR sequences were rare, whereas some public TCRs were detected in many donors. Three CMV-associated chains were confirmed in vitro to be specific for CMV antigens.

Germline CDR1 and CDR2: PRHDT and FYEKMQ (reference sequence). The CDR3 covers 14 residues. Trimming at V came to 5 bases and at J to 2 bases, leaving 4 bases not matched to a gene. Profiled with immunoSEQ multiplex PCR; TCRdb holds only in-frame clones, not every one. The top ten clones hold roughly 1.9% of a sample with about 150,000 clones, 94% of them seen once. V and J are TRBV13 and TRBJ1-1; 8 nucleotides align to TRBD1. The specimen was PBMCs. This TCR derives from a man younger than 35 in good health and CMV-seropositive. CDR3 residues: CASSDRGRNTEAFF. The CDR3 DNA sequence: TGTGCCAGCAGCGACAGGGGCCGAAACACTGAAGCTTTCTTT. Full variable domain (rest looked up from reference TRBV13 and TRBJ1-1): AAGVIQSPRHLIKEKRETATLKCYPIPRHDTVYWYQQGPGQDPQFLISFYEKMQSDKGSIPDRFSAQQFSDYHSELNMSSLELGDSALYFCASSDRGRNTEAFFGQGTRLTVV.